A single sample gave rise to the 6 T cell receptor beta chains below, sequenced in a study of T-cell memory formation after mild COVID-19. TCRdb re-called the 5' RACE reads with MiXCR, one entry per CDR3 protein. Among 550,000 to 700,000 distinct CDR3 sequences, approximately 19% were seen once, and the ten largest hold around 12%. The material sequenced was PBMCs or a T cell subset sorted from them (not recorded which). Receptors originate from an adult woman who had mild COVID-19 (a few samples of this study predate the infection). Cell type and time point are not known.

This clonotype was detected ten times or more. The chain employs TRBV7-9 and TRBJ2-7; perhaps TRBD2 as D (6 bases). V was clipped by 1 base and J by 0 bases, with 10 bases between them. Germline V lookup: CDR1 SEHNR, CDR2 FQNEAQ (reference sequence). CDR3 size: 15 residues. CDR3 sequence reads: CASSLGAGSSYEQYF. The CDR3 nucleotides read TGTGCCAGCAGCTTAGGGGCGGGGAGCTCCTACGAGCAGTACTTC.

The chain joins TRBV28 to TRBJ2-3, with TRBD2 matching over 13 bases. The germline V gene encodes CDR1 MDHEN and CDR2 SYDVKM. V shed 6 bases, J shed 5 bases, and the junction held 5 bases outside the gene matches. This CDR3 comprises 15 residues. The CDR3 DNA is TGTGCCAGCAGGACTAGCGGGAGGAAGGGAGATACGCAGTATTTT. Protein sequence: CASRTSGRKGDTQYF.

The chain combines TRBV7-9 with TRBJ2-5, with 7 nucleotides matching TRBD2. The CDR3 loop spans 15 amino acids. V lost 0 bases to trimming and J lost 4 bases; unmatched junction nucleotides: 5. Germline-derived CDR1 and CDR2 are SEHNR and FQNEAQ (reference sequence). This chain's CDR3 is CASSLAGGLRETQYF. CDR3 in DNA: TGTGCCAGCAGCTTAGCGGGAGGGTTAAGAGAGACCCAGTACTTC.

This clonotype showed up just a few times. The genes are TRBV2 and TRBJ1-3; a weak D match, TRBD1 (6 bases). This CDR3 has 19 residues. V lost 3 bases, J lost 0 bases, and 21 bases lay in between. Germline CDR1 reads SNHLY; CDR2 reads FYNNEI. The CDR3 region has the DNA TGTGCCAGCAGTGAGAGTACAGGGATTCCTCTAAGCTCTGGAAACACCATATATTTT. It codes for CASSESTGIPLSSGNTIYF. The variable domain in full, completed from reference TRBV2 and TRBJ1-3, reads EPEVTQTPSHQVTQMGQEVILRCVPISNHLYFYWYRQILGQKVEFLVSFYNNEISEKSEIFDDQFSVERPDGSNFTLKIRSTKLEDSAMYFCASSESTGIPLSSGNTIYFGEGSWLTVV.

CDR3 region: CASSPRERTDTQYF. DNA for the CDR3: TGCGCCAGCAGCCCCAGGGAAAGGACCGATACGCAGTATTTT. V usage is TRBV4-1 and J usage is TRBJ2-3; perhaps TRBD1 as D (5 bases). With 4 bases removed from V and 6 bases from J, the gap between germline ends came to 14 bases. This CDR3 has 14 residues. CDR1 is MGHRA and CDR2 is YSYEKL in the germline V gene.

The table lists this clonotype with a few counts. One end of the junction varies from germline; a read error may be responsible. The V call is TRBV29-1, the J call TRBJ2-1; 9 bases fit TRBD1. In germline, CDR1 is SQVTM, CDR2 ANQGSEA. The CDR3 extends over 13 amino acids. The CDR3 DNA sequence: TGCAGCGTGGAAGGGACAGGGTTAAATGAGCAGTTCTTC. Residues: CSVEGTGLNEQFF.